Each of the 4 T cell receptor beta chains below was sequenced from the same sample in a study of T cells after yellow fever vaccination. TCRdb re-called the 5' RACE reads with MiXCR, one entry per CDR3 protein. Of roughly 310,000 distinct CDR3 sequences listed, around 3.6% were seen once; the top ten hold around 24%. The sequences come from PBMCs, collected on the day of the yellow fever booster vaccination. All receptors come from a man between 18 and 35 years old who received the YFV17D yellow fever vaccine.

This clonotype came up a few times. This chain uses TRBV7-9 with TRBJ1-6, with D maybe TRBD1 (6 bases). CDR3 length: 15 amino acids. V was pared by 3 bases and J by 13 bases, with 19 bases between. Germline-derived CDR1 and CDR2 are SEHNR and FQNEAQ (reference sequence). The CDR3: CASSFPGVGTSPLHF. The CDR3 DNA sequence: TGTGCCAGCAGCTTCCCAGGGGTAGGGACATCGCCCCTCCACTTT.

Ten or more counts support this clonotype. The V and J genes are TRBV12-3 or TRBV12-4 and TRBJ2-3; the D is unclear. This CDR3 spans 11 amino acids. Trimming stripped 8 bases from V and 9 bases from J, with 12 bases between. The CDR3: CASERYGTQYF. The CDR3 DNA reads as TGTGCCAGCGAGAGATACGGGACGCAGTATTTT.

This clonotype was observed many times. The rearrangement uses TRBV5-1 and TRBJ2-3, with D perhaps matching TRBD1 (6 bases). The CDR3 contains 15 residues. Germline V lookup: CDR1 SGHRS, CDR2 YFSETQ. The V end lost 0 bases, the J end lost 0 bases, and 8 bases lay between the germline ends. The CDR3 nucleotides read TGCGCCAGCAGCTTGGAAGGGGGTAGCACAGATACGCAGTATTTT. Translated, it gives CASSLEGGSTDTQYF.

This clonotype was counted many times. This rearrangement joins TRBV20-1 to TRBJ2-2; 11 nucleotides line up with TRBD1. V lost 6 bases, J lost 4 bases, and 7 bases stayed unmatched. The CDR3 consists of 15 residues. Germline V lookup: CDR1 DFQATT, CDR2 SNEGSKA (reference sequence). The CDR3 here is CSAPDRGRGTGELFF. CDR3 nucleotides: TGCAGTGCCCCGGACAGGGGGCGAGGCACCGGGGAGCTGTTTTTT.